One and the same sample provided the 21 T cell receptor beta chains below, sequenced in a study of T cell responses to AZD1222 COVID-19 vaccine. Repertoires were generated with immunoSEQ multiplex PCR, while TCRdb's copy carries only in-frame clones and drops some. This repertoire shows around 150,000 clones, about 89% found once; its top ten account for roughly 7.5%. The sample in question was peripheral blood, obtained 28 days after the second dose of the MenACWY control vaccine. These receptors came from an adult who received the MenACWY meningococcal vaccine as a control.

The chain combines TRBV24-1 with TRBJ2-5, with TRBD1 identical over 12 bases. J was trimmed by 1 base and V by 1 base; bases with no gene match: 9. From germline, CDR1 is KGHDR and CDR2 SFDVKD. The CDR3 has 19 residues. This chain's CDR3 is CATSDLGGQGALTQETQYF. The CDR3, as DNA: TGTGCCACCAGTGATTTAGGGGGACAGGGGGCGCTGACCCAAGAGACCCAGTACTTC.

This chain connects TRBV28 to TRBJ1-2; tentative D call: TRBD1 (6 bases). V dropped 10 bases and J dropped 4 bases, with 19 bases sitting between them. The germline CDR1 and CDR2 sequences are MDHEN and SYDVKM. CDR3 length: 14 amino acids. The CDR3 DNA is TGTGCCATCCAAAGGGGGGGAACTCCCTATGGCTACACCTTC. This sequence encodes CAIQRGGTPYGYTF.

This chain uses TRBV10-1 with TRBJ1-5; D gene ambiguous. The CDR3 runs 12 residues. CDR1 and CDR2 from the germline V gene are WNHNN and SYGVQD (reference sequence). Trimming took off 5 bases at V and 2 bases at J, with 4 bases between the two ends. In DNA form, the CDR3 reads TGCGCCAGCAGTCCCGGCAATCAGCCCCAGCATTTT. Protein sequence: CASSPGNQPQHF.

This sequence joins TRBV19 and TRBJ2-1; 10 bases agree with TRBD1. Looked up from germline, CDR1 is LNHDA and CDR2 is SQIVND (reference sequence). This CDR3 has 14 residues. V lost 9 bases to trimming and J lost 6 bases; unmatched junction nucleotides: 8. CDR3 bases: TGTGCCAGCCAGACAGGGGGCGGTCCCAATGAGCAGTTCTTC. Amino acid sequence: CASQTGGGPNEQFF.

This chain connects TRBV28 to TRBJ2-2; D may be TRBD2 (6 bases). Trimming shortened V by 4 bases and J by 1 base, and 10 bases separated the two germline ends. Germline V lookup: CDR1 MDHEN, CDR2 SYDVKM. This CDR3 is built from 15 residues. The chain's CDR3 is CASSYAGWNTGELFF. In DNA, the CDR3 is TGTGCCAGCAGTTACGCGGGGTGGAACACCGGGGAGCTGTTTTTT.

The CDR3 loop is CASSQSATYEQYF. For the CDR3, the DNA is TGCGCCAGCAGCCAGTCGGCAACCTACGAGCAGTACTTC. This chain links TRBV4-1 with TRBJ2-7; no reliable D call. V was trimmed by 3 bases and J by 2 bases, leaving 8 bases between them. The CDR3 is 13 amino acids. In germline, CDR1 is MGHRA, CDR2 YSYEKL.

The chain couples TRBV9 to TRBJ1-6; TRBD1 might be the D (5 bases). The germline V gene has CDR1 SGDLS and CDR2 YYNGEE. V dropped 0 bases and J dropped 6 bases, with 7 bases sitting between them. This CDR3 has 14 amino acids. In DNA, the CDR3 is TGTGCCAGCAGCGTAGCAGGGTTTAATTCACCCCTCCACTTT. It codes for CASSVAGFNSPLHF. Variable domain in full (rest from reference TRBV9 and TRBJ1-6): DSGVTQTPKHLITATGQRVTLRCSPRSGDLSVYWYQQSLDQGLQFLIQYYNGEERAKGNILERFSAQQFPDLHSELNLSSLELGDSALYFCASSVAGFNSPLHFGNGTRLTVT.

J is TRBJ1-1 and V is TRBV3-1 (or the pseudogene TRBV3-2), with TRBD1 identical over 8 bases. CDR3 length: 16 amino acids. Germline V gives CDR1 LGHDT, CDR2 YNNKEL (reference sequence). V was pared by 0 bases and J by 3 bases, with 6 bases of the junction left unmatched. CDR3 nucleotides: TGTGCCAGCAGCCAAGACCAACAGGGGGTACACACTGAAGCTTTCTTT. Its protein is CASSQDQQGVHTEAFF.

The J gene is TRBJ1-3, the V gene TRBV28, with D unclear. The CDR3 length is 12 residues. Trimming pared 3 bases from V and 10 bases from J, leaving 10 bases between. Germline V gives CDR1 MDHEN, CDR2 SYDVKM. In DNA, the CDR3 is TGTGCCAGCAGTTTTTCTCTAGGAACCATATATTTT. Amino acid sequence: CASSFSLGTIYF.

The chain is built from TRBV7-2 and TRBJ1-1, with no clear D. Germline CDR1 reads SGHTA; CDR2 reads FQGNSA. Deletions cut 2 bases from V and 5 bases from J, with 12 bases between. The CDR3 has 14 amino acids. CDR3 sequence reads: CASSLMGRETEAFF. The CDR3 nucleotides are TGTGCCAGCAGCTTAATGGGCCGGGAGACTGAAGCTTTCTTT.

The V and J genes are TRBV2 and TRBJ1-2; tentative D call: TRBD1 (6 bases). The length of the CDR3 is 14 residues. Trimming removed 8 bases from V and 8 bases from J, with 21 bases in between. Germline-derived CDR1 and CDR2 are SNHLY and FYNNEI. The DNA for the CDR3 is TGTGCCAGCGGGGCGGTTCGGGGGGCGAGCGGCTACACCTTC. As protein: CASGAVRGASGYTF.

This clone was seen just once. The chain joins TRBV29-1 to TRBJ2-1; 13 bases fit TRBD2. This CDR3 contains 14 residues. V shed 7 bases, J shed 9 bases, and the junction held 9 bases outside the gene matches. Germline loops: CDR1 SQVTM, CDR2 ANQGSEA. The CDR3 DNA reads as TGCAGCGGTAAAACTAGCGGGAGGGCTCTTGAGCAGTTCTTC. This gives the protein CSGKTSGRALEQFF.

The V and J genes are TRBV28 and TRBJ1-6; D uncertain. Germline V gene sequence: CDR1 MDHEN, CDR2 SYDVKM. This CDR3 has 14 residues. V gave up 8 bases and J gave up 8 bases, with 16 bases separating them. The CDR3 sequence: CASGNGPTDSPLHF. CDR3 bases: TGTGCCAGCGGGAATGGGCCCACCGATTCACCCCTCCACTTT.

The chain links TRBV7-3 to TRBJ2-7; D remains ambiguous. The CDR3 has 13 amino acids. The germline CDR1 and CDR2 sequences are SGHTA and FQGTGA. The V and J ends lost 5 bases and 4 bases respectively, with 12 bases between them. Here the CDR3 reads CASSPSVGYEQYF. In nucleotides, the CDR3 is TGTGCCAGCAGCCCTTCCGTAGGGTACGAGCAGTACTTC.

CDR3 sequence (DNA): TGTGCCAGCAGCCCAACGGGAGGTGTAGAAGGCGAGCAGTACTTC. The encoded protein is CASSPTGGVEGEQYF. The chain employs TRBV7-2 and TRBJ2-7, with 7 positions matching TRBD2. CDR1 is SGHTA and CDR2 is FQGNSA in the germline V gene. Losses at the gene ends were 5 bases for V and 6 bases for J; bases not matched to a gene: 13. The CDR3 is made up of 15 amino acids.

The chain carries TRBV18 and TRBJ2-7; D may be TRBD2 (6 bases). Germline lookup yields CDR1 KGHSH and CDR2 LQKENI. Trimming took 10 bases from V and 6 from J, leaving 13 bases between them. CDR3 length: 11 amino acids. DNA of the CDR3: TGTGCCACGGCTGGGACTGGCGAGCAGTACTTC. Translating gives CATAGTGEQYF.

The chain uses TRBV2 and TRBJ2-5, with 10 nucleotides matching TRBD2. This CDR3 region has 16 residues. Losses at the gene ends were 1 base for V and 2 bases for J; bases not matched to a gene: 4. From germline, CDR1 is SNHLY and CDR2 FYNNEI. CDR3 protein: CASSEGWTSGQETQYF. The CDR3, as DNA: TGTGCCAGCAGTGAAGGGTGGACTAGCGGTCAAGAGACCCAGTACTTC.

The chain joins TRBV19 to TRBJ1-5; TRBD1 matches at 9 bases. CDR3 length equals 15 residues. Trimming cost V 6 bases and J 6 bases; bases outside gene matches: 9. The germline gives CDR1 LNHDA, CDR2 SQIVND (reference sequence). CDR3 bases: TGTGCCAGTAGCACAAAGGGACAGGGAACTCAGCCCCAGCATTTT. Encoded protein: CASSTKGQGTQPQHF.

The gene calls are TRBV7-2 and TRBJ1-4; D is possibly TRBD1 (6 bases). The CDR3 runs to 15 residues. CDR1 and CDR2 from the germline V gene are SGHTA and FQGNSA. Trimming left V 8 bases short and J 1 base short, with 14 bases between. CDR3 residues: CASGGQLGTNEKLFF. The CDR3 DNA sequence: TGTGCCAGCGGTGGACAGCTAGGAACTAATGAAAAACTGTTTTTT. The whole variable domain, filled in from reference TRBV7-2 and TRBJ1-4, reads GAGVSQSPSNKVTEKGKDVELRCDPISGHTALYWYRQSLGQGLEFLIYFQGNSAPDKSGLPSDRFSAERTGGSVSTLTIQRTQQEDSAVYLCASGGQLGTNEKLFFGSGTQLSVL.

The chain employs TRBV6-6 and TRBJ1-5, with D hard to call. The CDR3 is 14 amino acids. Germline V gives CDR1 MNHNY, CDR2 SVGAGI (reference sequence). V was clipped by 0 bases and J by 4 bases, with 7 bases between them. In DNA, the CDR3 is TGTGCCAGCAGTTACTCCGAGGGAAATCAGCCCCAGCATTTT. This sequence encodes CASSYSEGNQPQHF.

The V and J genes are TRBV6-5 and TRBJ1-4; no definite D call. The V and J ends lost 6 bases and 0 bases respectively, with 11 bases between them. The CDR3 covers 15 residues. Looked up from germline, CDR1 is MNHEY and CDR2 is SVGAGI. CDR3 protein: CASSPLGATNEKLFF. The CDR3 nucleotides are TGTGCCAGCAGCCCCTTGGGAGCAACTAATGAAAAACTGTTTTTT.